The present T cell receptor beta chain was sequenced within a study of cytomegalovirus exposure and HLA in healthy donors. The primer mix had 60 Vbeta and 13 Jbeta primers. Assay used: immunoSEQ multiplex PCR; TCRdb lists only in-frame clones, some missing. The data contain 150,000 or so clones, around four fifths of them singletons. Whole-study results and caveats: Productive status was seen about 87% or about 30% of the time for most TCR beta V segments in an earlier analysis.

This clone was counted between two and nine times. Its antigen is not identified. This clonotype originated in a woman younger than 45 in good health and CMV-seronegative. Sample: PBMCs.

The chain's CDR3 is CASSSRQRGLNTDTQYF. CDR3 nucleotide sequence: TGTGCCAGCAGTTCTCGGCAGCGGGGGCTCAACACAGATACGCAGTATTTT. The gene calls are TRBV27 and TRBJ2-3, with 8 positions matching TRBD2. Germline V gene sequence: CDR1 MNHEY, CDR2 SMNVEV (reference sequence). There are 17 residues in the CDR3. V lost 4 bases and J lost 2; bases outside the gene matches: 11.